This entry describes one T cell receptor beta chain. No antigen is known for it. One base away there is no much larger clone; base qualities are not given. The data derive from a study of blood T cells in healthy people across ages (dated by TCRdb to between 2014 and 2017). With respect to the entire study: Template switching captured roughly one uniquely barcoded TCR beta cDNA molecule per two T cells in model experiments. To track age-related changes in TCR beta repertoire diversity, the study relied on deep sequencing normalized with unique cDNA molecular identifiers. The donors were split into four age groups: young (average about 15 years), middle-aged (around 37), aged (more than 60) and long-lived (approximately 80). To avoid experimental bias, donors of different ages were spread randomly across the sequencing lanes. For two donors (one aged 18 to 29 and one aged 80 or older), the study analyzed two additional independent replicas of 1 million unique cDNA reads from the same blood draw.

For CDR1 and CDR2, the germline V gene lists SGHTA and FQGNSA. V and J lose 5 bases and 0 bases, and a span of 14 bases separates them. The CDR3 numbers 17 residues from cysteine through phenylalanine. Of the read, only the CDR3 DNA is kept; its 51 bases are in frame from base 1. Libraries were made using 5' RACE. Sequencing was performed on an Illumina HiSeq 2500. A second PCR of roughly 7 to 11 cycles was performed with a sample-barcoded 5' primer and a J-beta primer mix. A unique molecular identifier was introduced onto each TCR beta cDNA molecule by a template-switch 5' adaptor carrying 12 random nucleotides. At least 2.5 million CDR3-containing paired-end reads were obtained from each sample. The Mint cDNA synthesis kit, primed by a TRBC-specific oligonucleotide, was used to synthesize first-strand cDNA from all RNA. All cDNA was treated with uracil-DNA glycosylase and then went through a first 18-cycle PCR with the universal primers M1SS and BC2_uni_R. Under the source paper's analysis protocol: For normalization, 1 million high-quality reads were randomly selected from each sample, with every read carrying a distinct molecular identifier. Instead of being binned into consensus sequences, reads with shared molecular identifiers were discarded. CDR3 identification, clonotype clustering and error correction used MiTCR with a Q25 quality threshold and the strictest error-elimination algorithm. A nonparametric unseen species model using Euler transformation provided a lower-bound estimate of total TCR beta diversity. In-frame beta chains were kept once TCRdb had trimmed the public reads at Q25 with fastp and called clones with MiXCR. Every entry covers one CDR3 protein and lists the most common genes and DNA from its rows. TCRdb's processing, not the study's, gives the V and J calls here. For this sample the table gives around 990,000 distinct CDR3 sequences, of which about two fifths were detected only once. Of the sample, around 13% is held by the ten largest clones.

On the study overall, not on this receptor specifically: Observed TCR beta diversity per million T cells fell roughly linearly with age, and a significant reduction was already apparent by age around 39. Because the CMV infection status of the donors was unknown, age-related changes in expanded clonotypes may potentially have been confounded. Estimates of total diversity based on one million sequenced T cells were regarded as lower bounds and as underestimates. Because profiling used bulk unsorted PBMCs, naive and antigen-experienced compartments could not be compared conclusively. The long-lived group showed more naive CD4+ T cells, fewer expanded clones and increased TCR diversity than the aged group, suggesting age selection. A strong correlation was found between observed TCR beta diversity and the percentage of naive T cells measured by flow cytometry.

The donors were a few dozen Caucasian individuals from Russia, aged roughly 6 to 90 years, who were systemically healthy. Each donor gave about 9.2 milliliters of peripheral blood, drawn into EDTA-treated Vacutainer tubes. PBMCs were isolated by Ficoll-Paque density-gradient centrifugation, with at least 6 million obtained per sample. Trizol reagent was used to extract total RNA from the PBMCs, yielding at least 6 micrograms per sample. Naive CD45RAhigh/CD27high T cell percentages were measured by flow cytometry on a PBMC aliquot from every donor. The material sequenced was blood. This TCR derives from a man aged 18 to 29 in good health. The rearranged chain carries TRBV7-2 and TRBJ2-6; the D gene assignment is ambiguous. The nucleotides read TGTGCCAGCAGCCGAGACATAATTAGCTCTGGGGCCAACGTCCTGACTTTC. The encoded protein is CASSRDIISSGANVLTF.